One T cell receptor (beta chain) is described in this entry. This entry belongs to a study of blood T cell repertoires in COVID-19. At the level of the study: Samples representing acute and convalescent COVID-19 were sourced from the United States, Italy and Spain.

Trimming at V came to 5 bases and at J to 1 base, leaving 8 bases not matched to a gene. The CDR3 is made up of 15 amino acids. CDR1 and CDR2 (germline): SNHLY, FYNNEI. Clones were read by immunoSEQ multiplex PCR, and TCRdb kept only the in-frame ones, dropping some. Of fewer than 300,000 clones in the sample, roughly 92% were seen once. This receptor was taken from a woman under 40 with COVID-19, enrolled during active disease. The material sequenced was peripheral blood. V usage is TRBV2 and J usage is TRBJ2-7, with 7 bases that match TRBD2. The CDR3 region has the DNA TGTGCCAGCAGTTCCCTAGCGGACTTGTCCTACGAGCAGTACTTC. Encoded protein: CASSSLADLSYEQYF.